The rows below give T cell receptor beta chains drawn from one sample of a study of sequential checkpoint blockade in melanoma. Using immunoSEQ multiplex PCR, the repertoire was profiled, and TCRdb retains in-frame clones only, with some absent. The sample lists 4,000 to 6,500 clones, around 27% occurring once. The source was tumor tissue (inferred from file names), collected from a patient given nivolumab and ipilimumab in sequence. Every receptor here comes from a human donor with melanoma. CDR3s include the opening cysteine and the closing phenylalanine or tryptophan. Each record gives: J gene, clone size, D gene, V gene, CDR3 protein, CDR3 DNA. The D gene is left open where the match is weak. Some rows mark clone size as missing; the rest say once, few, many or name a class of expanded clone.

j_call: TRBJ2-7; clone_size: .; d_call: TRBD2; v_call: TRBV6-8; cdr3_aa: CASSYSGGGPYEQYF; cdr3_nt: TGTGCCAGCAGTTACTCCGGGGGAGGGCCGTACGAGCAGTACTTC
j_call: TRBJ1-5; clone_size: .; d_call: .; v_call: TRBV9; cdr3_aa: CASRGYNQPQHF; cdr3_nt: TGTGCCAGCAGGGGGTACAATCAGCCCCAGCATTTT
j_call: TRBJ2-5; clone_size: .; d_call: .; v_call: TRBV7-5; cdr3_aa: CASRRDRANQETQYF; cdr3_nt: TGTGCCAGCAGAAGGGACAGGGCCAACCAAGAGACCCAGTACTTC
j_call: TRBJ1-1; clone_size: many; d_call: .; v_call: TRBV11-3; cdr3_aa: CASSPPGGRPTEAFF; cdr3_nt: TGTGCCAGCAGCCCTCCAGGTGGACGGCCAACTGAAGCTTTCTTT
j_call: TRBJ2-3; clone_size: .; d_call: TRBD2; v_call: TRBV15; cdr3_aa: CATSNLAGGTDTQYF; cdr3_nt: TGTGCCACCAGCAACCTAGCGGGAGGGACAGATACGCAGTATTTT
j_call: TRBJ2-2; clone_size: .; d_call: .; v_call: TRBV5-1; cdr3_aa: CASSPARGAVTGELFF; cdr3_nt: TGCGCCAGCAGCCCGGCTCGTGGGGCGGTCACCGGGGAGCTGTTTTTT
j_call: TRBJ2-5; clone_size: .; d_call: TRBD2; v_call: TRBV5-1; cdr3_aa: CASSLGDYHPETQYF; cdr3_nt: TGCGCCAGCAGCTTGGGGGACTACCATCCCGAGACCCAGTACTTC
j_call: TRBJ2-7; clone_size: few; d_call: TRBD2; v_call: TRBV11-3; cdr3_aa: CASSIGTSASSYEQYF; cdr3_nt: TGTGCCAGCAGCATTGGGACTAGCGCGAGCTCCTACGAGCAGTACTTC
j_call: TRBJ1-3; clone_size: .; d_call: TRBD1; v_call: TRBV29-1; cdr3_aa: CSVEDRVRDSSGNTIYF; cdr3_nt: TGCAGCGTTGAAGATCGGGTGCGGGACAGCTCTGGAAACACCATATATTTT
j_call: TRBJ1-4; clone_size: .; d_call: TRBD1; v_call: TRBV5-1; cdr3_aa: CASSWGDRENEKLFF; cdr3_nt: TGCGCCAGCAGCTGGGGGGACAGGGAAAATGAAAAACTGTTTTTT
j_call: TRBJ2-7; clone_size: .; d_call: TRBD1; v_call: TRBV28; cdr3_aa: CASSFPSGTGGYEQYF; cdr3_nt: TGTGCCAGCAGTTTCCCCTCCGGGACAGGGGGCTACGAGCAGTACTTC
j_call: TRBJ2-5; clone_size: .; d_call: TRBD1; v_call: TRBV19; cdr3_aa: CASSIGTGGQETQYF; cdr3_nt: TGTGCCAGTAGTATCGGGACAGGGGGCCAAGAGACCCAGTACTTC
j_call: TRBJ2-2; clone_size: medium-sized; d_call: .; v_call: TRBV9; cdr3_aa: CASSGGQGRVNTGELFF; cdr3_nt: TGTGCCAGCAGCGGGGGCCAGGGACGGGTGAACACCGGGGAGCTGTTTTTT
j_call: TRBJ2-5; clone_size: few; d_call: .; v_call: TRBV6-8; cdr3_aa: CASSQPYGTETQYF; cdr3_nt: TGTGCCAGCAGTCAACCCTATGGCACGGAGACCCAGTACTTC
j_call: TRBJ2-4; clone_size: .; d_call: .; v_call: TRBV29-1; cdr3_aa: CSVALDPSLHIQYF; cdr3_nt: TGCAGCGTCGCCCTAGACCCTTCCCTCCACATTCAGTACTTC
j_call: TRBJ2-2; clone_size: .; d_call: .; v_call: TRBV6-8; cdr3_aa: CASSYMWGGTGELFF; cdr3_nt: TGTGCCAGCAGTTACATGTGGGGTGGAACCGGGGAGCTGTTTTTT
j_call: TRBJ2-3; clone_size: few; d_call: TRBD2; v_call: TRBV14; cdr3_aa: CASRLAGDTQYF; cdr3_nt: TGTGCCAGCAGACTAGCGGGGGATACGCAGTATTTT
j_call: TRBJ1-4; clone_size: .; d_call: .; v_call: TRBV10-2; cdr3_aa: CASSAGTTNEKLFF; cdr3_nt: TGCGCCAGCAGCGCCGGGACAACTAATGAAAAACTGTTTTTT
j_call: TRBJ2-7; clone_size: .; d_call: .; v_call: TRBV11-3; cdr3_aa: CASSFQGLPYEQYF; cdr3_nt: TGTGCCAGCAGCTTCCAGGGACTCCCCTACGAGCAGTACTTC
j_call: TRBJ1-1; clone_size: few; d_call: TRBD1; v_call: TRBV6-8; cdr3_aa: CASSYQGATGLTEAFF; cdr3_nt: TGTGCCAGCAGTTACCAGGGGGCGACGGGGCTCACTGAAGCTTTCTTT
j_call: TRBJ2-3; clone_size: .; d_call: TRBD2; v_call: TRBV9; cdr3_aa: CASSGFSGSIPDTQYF; cdr3_nt: TGTGCCAGCAGCGGTTTTAGCGGGAGTATCCCAGATACGCAGTATTTT
j_call: TRBJ2-3; clone_size: few; d_call: TRBD2; v_call: TRBV28; cdr3_aa: CASSPPASGSTDTQYF; cdr3_nt: TGTGCCAGCAGTCCCCCCGCTAGCGGTAGCACAGATACGCAGTATTTT
j_call: TRBJ1-5; clone_size: .; d_call: TRBD1; v_call: TRBV6-8; cdr3_aa: CASMDRPGQPQHF; cdr3_nt: TGTGCCAGCATGGACAGGCCGGGTCAGCCCCAGCATTTT
j_call: TRBJ1-5; clone_size: .; d_call: TRBD1; v_call: TRBV30; cdr3_aa: CAWSASGQIHNQPQHF; cdr3_nt: TGTGCCTGGAGTGCCTCGGGACAGATCCACAATCAGCCCCAGCATTTT
j_call: TRBJ2-1; clone_size: medium-sized; d_call: .; v_call: TRBV9; cdr3_aa: CASSVEVWGNEQFF; cdr3_nt: TGTGCCAGCAGCGTAGAGGTATGGGGCAATGAGCAGTTCTTC
j_call: TRBJ2-1; clone_size: few; d_call: TRBD1; v_call: TRBV4-1; cdr3_aa: CASSRDRGLDEQFF; cdr3_nt: TGCGCCAGCAGCCGTGACAGGGGGCTCGATGAGCAGTTCTTC
j_call: TRBJ2-7; clone_size: .; d_call: TRBD2; v_call: TRBV28; cdr3_aa: CASSPQGGGSYEQYF; cdr3_nt: TGTGCCAGCAGTCCTCAAGGCGGGGGGAGCTACGAGCAGTACTTC
j_call: TRBJ2-5; clone_size: .; d_call: .; v_call: TRBV10-2; cdr3_aa: CASSDGVTAQETQYF; cdr3_nt: TGCGCCAGCAGTGATGGGGTGACGGCACAAGAGACCCAGTACTTC
j_call: TRBJ2-7; clone_size: .; d_call: TRBD2; v_call: TRBV10-3; cdr3_aa: CAISELTSGRAVYEQYF; cdr3_nt: TGTGCCATCAGTGAGTTGACTAGCGGGAGGGCCGTATACGAGCAGTACTTC
j_call: TRBJ1-5; clone_size: medium-sized; d_call: .; v_call: TRBV11-3; cdr3_aa: CASSQGDFNQPQHF; cdr3_nt: TGTGCCAGCAGCCAAGGGGACTTCAATCAGCCCCAGCATTTT
j_call: TRBJ2-4; clone_size: medium-sized; d_call: .; v_call: TRBV11-3; cdr3_aa: CASSSAGTVPKNIQYF; cdr3_nt: TGTGCCAGCAGCTCCGCCGGGACTGTGCCCAAAAACATTCAGTACTTC
j_call: TRBJ1-2; clone_size: .; d_call: TRBD1; v_call: TRBV30; cdr3_aa: CAWNPQGVGGYTF; cdr3_nt: TGTGCCTGGAATCCACAGGGGGTAGGTGGCTACACCTTC